The 24 T cell receptor beta chains below were found in one sample sequenced in a study of T cells in Graves' hyperthyroidism and ophthalmopathy. Regions amplified from RNA transcripts were the TCR beta CDR3 regions. The HTBI primer set served for first-round RT-PCR of the TCR CDR3. TCRdb used MiXCR to reprocess the multiplex PCR reads, holding one entry per CDR3 protein. This repertoire shows a few hundred thousand distinct CDR3 sequences, approximately 16% found once; its top ten account for 30%. Sequenced material: blood. Receptors originate from a woman aged 45-59 years with Graves' hyperthyroidism that later progressed to Graves' ophthalmopathy.

This clonotype has ten or more counts. The J gene is TRBJ1-6, the V gene TRBV28, with D unclear. Trimming pared 7 bases from V and 8 bases from J, leaving 12 bases between. CDR1 and CDR2 (germline): MDHEN, SYDVKM. CDR3 length: 13 residues. The CDR3 protein is CASTPGGYSPLHF. The DNA of the CDR3 is TGTGCCAGCACCCCCGGTGGCTATTCACCCCTCCACTTT.

This chain uses TRBV29-1 with TRBJ2-1; 8 bases fit TRBD1. The V gene end was trimmed by 6 bases and the J gene end by 5 bases; junction bases not matched to a gene: 6. Germline V gives CDR1 SQVTM, CDR2 ANQGSEA. The CDR3 extends over 13 amino acids. The CDR3 sequence: CSVRQGLNNEQFF. CDR3 in DNA: TGCAGCGTACGACAGGGGCTTAACAATGAGCAGTTCTTC.

This chain links TRBV6-1 with TRBJ1-3, with D unclear. Per germline, CDR1 MNHNS and CDR2 SASEGT. This CDR3 has 13 amino acids. V lost 7 bases and J 0 bases, leaving 7 bases between the germline ends. In DNA form, the CDR3 reads TGTGCCAGCACCCGGGACTCTGGAAACACCATATATTTT. Translation: CASTRDSGNTIYF.

This clonotype showed up many times. V usage is TRBV6-1 and J usage is TRBJ1-2; D not resolved. CDR3 length: 11 amino acids. Germline CDR1 reads MNHNS; CDR2 reads SASEGT. Trimming removed 4 bases from V and 9 bases from J, with 9 bases in between. The CDR3 sequence: CASSVDRSYTF. CDR3 bases: TGTGCCAGCAGTGTGGATAGGAGCTACACCTTC.

This clonotype was seen a handful of times. The chain has TRBV7-8 and TRBJ1-2; possibly TRBD1 for D (5 bases). This CDR3 is built from 14 residues. V gave up 4 bases and J gave up 2 bases, with 11 bases separating them. CDR1 and CDR2 from the germline V gene are SGHVS and FQNEAQ. As DNA, the CDR3 is TGTGCCAGCAGCTCCAGGGAGGAGAACTATGGCTACACCTTC. It yields the protein CASSSREENYGYTF.

This clonotype was counted ten times or more. V is TRBV28 and J is TRBJ2-5, with D hard to call. Germline V gene data show CDR1 as MDHEN and CDR2 as SYDVKM. Trimming took off 10 bases at V and 5 bases at J, with 11 bases between the two ends. The CDR3 covers 11 residues. This chain's CDR3 is CATLKVETQYF. The CDR3 DNA is TGTGCCACCCTGAAGGTTGAGACCCAGTACTTC.

Only a few counts were recorded for this clonotype. The chain recombines TRBV7-9 with TRBJ1-2; no clear D. CDR1 SEHNR and CDR2 FQNEAQ come from the germline V gene (reference sequence). Between the trimmed V and J ends, which lost 5 bases and 5 bases, there was a span of 15 bases. The CDR3 extends over 14 amino acids. CDR3 in amino acids: CASSPLATGYGYTF. The CDR3 nucleotides read TGTGCCAGCAGCCCCCTTGCTACCGGGTATGGCTACACCTTC.

This clonotype was seen ten or more times. The rearrangement joins TRBV11-2 to TRBJ2-7, with D perhaps assigned TRBD1 or TRBD2 (5 bases each). The CDR3 has 15 amino acids. With 0 bases removed from V and 13 bases from J, the gap between germline ends came to 22 bases. Germline V gives CDR1 SGHAT, CDR2 FQNNGV. The CDR3 coding sequence is TGTGCCAGCAGCTTAGAGGGGGATTCTAGGTCGGGGCAATACTTC. Protein: CASSLEGDSRSGQYF.

This clonotype was detected ten times or more. The chain combines TRBV5-1 with TRBJ1-4; D not certain. Trimming left V 5 bases short and J 6 bases short, with 17 bases between. Per germline, CDR1 SGHRS and CDR2 YFSETQ. The CDR3 spans 15 residues. The CDR3, as DNA: TGCGCCAGCAGTTTAACGGGAGTGAGGGATGAAAAACTGTTTTTT. Protein: CASSLTGVRDEKLFF.

The chain couples TRBV2 to TRBJ2-1; 9 nucleotides agree with TRBD2. The CDR3 consists of 15 residues. Per germline, CDR1 SNHLY and CDR2 FYNNEI. The V gene end was trimmed by 8 bases and the J gene end by 4 bases; junction bases not matched to a gene: 9. CDR3 DNA: TGTGCCAGCGGGGACCCTAGCGGGGTATACAATGAGCAGTTCTTC. As protein: CASGDPSGVYNEQFF. Full variable domain (outside the CDR3, taken from reference TRBV2 and TRBJ2-1): EPEVTQTPSHQVTQMGQEVILRCVPISNHLYFYWYRQILGQKVEFLVSFYNNEISEKSEIFDDQFSVERPDGSNFTLKIRSTKLEDSAMYFCASGDPSGVYNEQFFGPGTRLTVL.

The sample holds many counts of this clonotype. The chain employs TRBV5-4 and TRBJ2-7; TRBD1 agrees at 8 bases. Germline-derived CDR1 and CDR2 are SGHNT and YYREEE (reference sequence). Germline trimming cut 4 bases from V and 3 bases from J; bases unmatched to any gene: 6. The CDR3 runs 14 residues. The CDR3 DNA is TGTGCCAGCAGCCGGACAGGGACAAACTACGAGCAGTACTTC. This sequence encodes CASSRTGTNYEQYF. The full variable domain, completed using reference TRBV5-4 and TRBJ2-7, is ETGVTQSPTHLIKTRGQQVTLRCSSQSGHNTVSWYQQALGQGPQFIFQYYREEENGRGNFPPRFSGLQFPNYSSELNVNALELDDSALYLCASSRTGTNYEQYFGPGTRLTVT.

This clonotype was detected many times. The rearrangement joins TRBV6-5 to TRBJ1-2; D may be TRBD1 (5 bases). V lost 0 bases, J lost 6 bases, and 11 bases lay in between. CDR1 is MNHEY and CDR2 is SVGAGI in the germline V gene. CDR3 length: 14 amino acids. The CDR3 reads CASSYSSGPHGYTF. In nucleotides, the CDR3 is TGTGCCAGCAGTTACTCGTCAGGGCCTCATGGCTACACCTTC.

At least ten counts were recorded for this clonotype. This sequence joins TRBV7-9 and TRBJ2-5, with D possibly being TRBD1 or TRBD2 (6 bases each). This CDR3 has 12 amino acids. Trimming pared 10 bases from V and 2 bases from J, leaving 11 bases between. CDR1 and CDR2 (germline): SEHNR, FQNEAQ (reference sequence). CDR3 DNA sequence: TGTGCCACCGGGGGCCGACAAGAGACCCAGTACTTC. Translated, it gives CATGGRQETQYF.

This clonotype was counted only a few times. The chain uses TRBV20-1 and TRBJ2-2; TRBD2 matches 13 bases. The CDR3 extends over 16 amino acids. The trim removed 1 base at V and 4 bases at J, leaving 3 bases unmatched. Germline V gene lookup returns CDR1 DFQATT and CDR2 SNEGSKA (reference sequence). The CDR3 sequence is CSARGGLAGFTGELFF. The CDR3 coding sequence is TGCAGTGCTAGAGGGGGACTAGCGGGATTCACCGGGGAGCTGTTTTTT.

The chain joins TRBV30 to TRBJ1-2; perhaps TRBD1 as D (5 bases). The CDR3 runs 13 residues. With 6 bases removed from V and 0 bases from J, the gap between germline ends came to 11 bases. The V gene's germline CDR1 is GTSNPN and CDR2 SVGIG (reference sequence). CDR3 in amino acids: CACGGRANYGYTF. DNA of the CDR3: TGTGCCTGTGGGGGAAGAGCTAACTATGGCTACACCTTC.

Notes on this clonotype: A much larger clone differs from this one at a single base, so this may be a read error. The genes are TRBV15 and TRBJ2-7; 11 nucleotides agree with TRBD1. The CDR3 extends over 14 amino acids. Germline V gives CDR1 LNHNV, CDR2 YYDKDF (reference sequence). The CDR3 DNA reads as TGTGTCACCCGGGACAGGGGGGCGCCCTACGAGCAGTACTTC. This translates into CVTRDRGAPYEQYF.

This clonotype was counted ten times or more. V usage is TRBV5-1 and J usage is TRBJ1-6; D not certain. Germline V gene sequence: CDR1 SGHRS, CDR2 YFSETQ. The CDR3 runs to 14 residues. Trimming removed 5 bases at V and 4 bases at J, with 10 bases between. The CDR3 here is CASRMRRYNSPLHF. The CDR3 bases are TGCGCCAGCAGAATGCGACGGTATAATTCACCCCTCCACTTT.

This clonotype came up many times. This chain uses TRBV7-9 with TRBJ2-5; 13 nucleotides align to TRBD2. The CDR3 length is 16 residues. With 4 bases clipped from V and 4 bases from J, the junction kept 6 bases outside the gene matches. Per germline, CDR1 SEHNR and CDR2 FQNEAQ (reference sequence). The CDR3, as DNA: TGTGCCAGCAGCTCACTAGCGGGAGGGCCGAGAGAGACCCAGTACTTC. Translation gives CASSSLAGGPRETQYF.

The chain carries TRBV28 and TRBJ1-6; the match to TRBD1 covers 7 bases. Germline CDR1 MDHEN, CDR2 SYDVKM. The CDR3 sequence is 15 residues long. J was trimmed by 11 bases and V by 8 bases; bases with no gene match: 15. This CDR3 is CASPRDSTFGAPLHF. CDR3 nucleotide sequence: TGTGCCAGCCCCCGGGACAGCACATTTGGGGCACCCCTCCACTTT.

The sample holds many counts of this clonotype. The rearrangement joins TRBV2 to TRBJ2-7; D is perhaps TRBD2 (6 bases). Germline-derived CDR1 and CDR2 are SNHLY and FYNNEI. Trimming took 5 bases from V and 3 from J, leaving 11 bases between them. This CDR3 contains 13 residues. CDR3: CASSPQGLYEQYF. The CDR3 nucleotides read TGTGCCAGCAGTCCCCAGGGACTCTACGAGCAGTACTTC.

This clonotype showed up many times. This chain joins TRBV20-1 and TRBJ2-3, with 11 bases fitting TRBD2. The CDR3 covers 16 residues. J lost 2 bases, V lost 6 bases, and 10 bases had no gene match. CDR1 is DFQATT and CDR2 is SNEGSKA in the germline V gene (reference sequence). The CDR3 coding sequence is TGCAGTGCCGTCTCGCTAGCGGGAGGTGCCACAGATACGCAGTATTTT. Encoded protein: CSAVSLAGGATDTQYF.

The rearrangement joins TRBV29-1 to TRBJ2-2, with D perhaps given as TRBD1 or TRBD2 (5 bases each). The CDR3 runs to 14 residues. Deletions cut 5 bases from V and 4 bases from J, with 14 bases between. CDR1 SQVTM and CDR2 ANQGSEA come from the germline V gene. The CDR3 DNA reads as TGCAGCGTTCAGAGGGGAGAGAGCACCGGGGAGCTGTTTTTT. The encoded protein is CSVQRGESTGELFF.

This clonotype has ten or more counts. This sequence joins TRBV13 and TRBJ2-1; D is perhaps TRBD2 (5 bases). Trimming took off 5 bases at V and 0 bases at J, with 11 bases between the two ends. In germline, CDR1 is PRHDT, CDR2 FYEKMQ (reference sequence). The CDR3 totals 15 residues. CDR3 nucleotides: TGTGCCAGCAGCCCGGACTTGAGCTCCTACAATGAGCAGTTCTTC. Residues: CASSPDLSSYNEQFF.

This clonotype was recorded a few times. The chain links TRBV20-1 to TRBJ2-2; 12 bases map to TRBD2. This CDR3 region has 15 residues. Looked up from germline, CDR1 is DFQATT and CDR2 is SNEGSKA (reference sequence). J was trimmed by 5 bases and V by 6 bases; bases with no gene match: 7. The DNA of the CDR3 is TGCAGTGCCCCAAAACTAGCGGGAGGTACCGGGGAGCTGTTTTTT. Protein product: CSAPKLAGGTGELFF.